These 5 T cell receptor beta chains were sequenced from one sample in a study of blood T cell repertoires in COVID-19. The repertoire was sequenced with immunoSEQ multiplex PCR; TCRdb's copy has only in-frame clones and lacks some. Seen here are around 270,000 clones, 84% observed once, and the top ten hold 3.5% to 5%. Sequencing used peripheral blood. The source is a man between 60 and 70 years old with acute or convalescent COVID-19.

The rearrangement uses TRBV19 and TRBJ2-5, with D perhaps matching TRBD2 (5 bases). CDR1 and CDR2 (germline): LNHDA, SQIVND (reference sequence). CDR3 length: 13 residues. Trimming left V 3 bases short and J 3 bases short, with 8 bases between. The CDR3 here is CASSIRGKETQYF. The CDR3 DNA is TGTGCCAGTAGTATCCGAGGGAAAGAGACCCAGTACTTC.

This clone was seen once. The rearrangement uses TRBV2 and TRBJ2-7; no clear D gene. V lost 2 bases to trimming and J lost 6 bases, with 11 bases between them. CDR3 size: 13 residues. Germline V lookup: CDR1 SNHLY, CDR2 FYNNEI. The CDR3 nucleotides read TGTGCCAGCAGTGAAAACCCTAGGTTCGAGCAGTACTTC. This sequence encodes CASSENPRFEQYF.

Here the CDR3 reads CASRRGGETTGNTIYF. The CDR3 DNA is TGCGCCAGCCGTCGGGGGGGTGAAACTACTGGAAACACCATATATTTT. V usage is TRBV5-1 and J usage is TRBJ1-3; possibly TRBD1 for D (5 bases). The CDR3 contains 16 residues. Trimming stripped 7 bases from V and 2 bases from J, with 19 bases between. The germline V gene encodes CDR1 SGHRS and CDR2 YFSETQ.

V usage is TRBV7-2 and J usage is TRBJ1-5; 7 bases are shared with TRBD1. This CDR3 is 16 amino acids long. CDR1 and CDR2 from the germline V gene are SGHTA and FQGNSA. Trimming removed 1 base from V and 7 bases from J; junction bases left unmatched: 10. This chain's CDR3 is CASSLGVGGGGQPQHF. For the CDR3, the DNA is TGTGCCAGCAGCTTAGGAGTAGGAGGAGGGGGCCAGCCCCAGCATTTT.

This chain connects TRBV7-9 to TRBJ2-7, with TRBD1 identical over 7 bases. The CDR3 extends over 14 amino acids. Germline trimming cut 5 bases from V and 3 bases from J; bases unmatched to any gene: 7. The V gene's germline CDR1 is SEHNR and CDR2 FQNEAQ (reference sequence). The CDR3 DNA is TGTGCCAGCAGCCCAAGACAGGGCCACTACGAGCAGTACTTC. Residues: CASSPRQGHYEQYF.